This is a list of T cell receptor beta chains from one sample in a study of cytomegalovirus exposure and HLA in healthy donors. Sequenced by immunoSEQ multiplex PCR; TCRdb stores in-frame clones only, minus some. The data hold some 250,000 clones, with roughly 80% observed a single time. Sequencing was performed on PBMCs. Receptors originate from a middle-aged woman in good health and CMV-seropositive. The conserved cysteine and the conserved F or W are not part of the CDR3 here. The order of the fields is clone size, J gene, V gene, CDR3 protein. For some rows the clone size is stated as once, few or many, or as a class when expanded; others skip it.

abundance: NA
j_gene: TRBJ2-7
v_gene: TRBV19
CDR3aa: ASSTSPPGYEQY

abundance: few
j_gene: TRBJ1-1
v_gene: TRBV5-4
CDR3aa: ASSSQGAVEAF

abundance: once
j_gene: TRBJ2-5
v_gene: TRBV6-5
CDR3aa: ASSYSVSGGAETQY

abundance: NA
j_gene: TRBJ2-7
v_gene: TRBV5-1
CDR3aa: ASSLEGSEDEQY

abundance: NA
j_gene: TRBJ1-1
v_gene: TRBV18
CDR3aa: ASSPDRANTEAF

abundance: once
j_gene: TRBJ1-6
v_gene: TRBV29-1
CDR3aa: SVGTGGNSPLH

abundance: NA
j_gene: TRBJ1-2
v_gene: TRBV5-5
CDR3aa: ASKDGITGHGYT

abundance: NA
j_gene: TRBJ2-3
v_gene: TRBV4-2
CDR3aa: ASSHRNGGASDTQY

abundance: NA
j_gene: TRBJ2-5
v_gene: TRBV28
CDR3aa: ASTSAGTGRRETQY

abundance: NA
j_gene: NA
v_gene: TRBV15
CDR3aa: ATSSGVGYEQY

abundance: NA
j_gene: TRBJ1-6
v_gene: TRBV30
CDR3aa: AWSAGQGISPLH

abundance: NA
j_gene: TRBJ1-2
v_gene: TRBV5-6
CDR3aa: ASRPNSYPFNYGYT

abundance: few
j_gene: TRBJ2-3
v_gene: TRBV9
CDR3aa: ASSVHSGTGGRVGQY

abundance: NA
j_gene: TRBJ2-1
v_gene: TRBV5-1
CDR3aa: ASSLAPTSGDNEQF

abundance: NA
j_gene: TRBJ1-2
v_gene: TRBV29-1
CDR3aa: SVDKSPGQANYGYT

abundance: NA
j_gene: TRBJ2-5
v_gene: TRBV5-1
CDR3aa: ASAEGGRGEETQY

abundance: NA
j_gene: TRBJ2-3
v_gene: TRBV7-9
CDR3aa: ASSKGLAGFTDTQY

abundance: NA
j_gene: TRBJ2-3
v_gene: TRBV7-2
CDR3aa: ASSQGGLAADTQY

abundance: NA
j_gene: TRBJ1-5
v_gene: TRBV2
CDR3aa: ASSEGVGQGGQPQH

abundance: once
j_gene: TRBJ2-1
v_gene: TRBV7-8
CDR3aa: ASSLGQAWSSYNEQF

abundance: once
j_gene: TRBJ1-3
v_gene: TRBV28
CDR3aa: ASSLWQGTSGNTIY

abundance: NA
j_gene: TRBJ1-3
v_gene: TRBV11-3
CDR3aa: ASSLAGLGNTIY

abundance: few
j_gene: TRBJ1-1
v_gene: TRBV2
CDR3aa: ASIRTGLTEAF

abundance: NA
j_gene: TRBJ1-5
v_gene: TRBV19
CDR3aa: ASSRAGDSNQPQH

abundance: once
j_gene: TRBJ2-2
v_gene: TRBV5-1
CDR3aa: ASSLGNTGELF

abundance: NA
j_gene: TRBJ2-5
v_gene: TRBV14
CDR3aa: ASSPGLILQETQY

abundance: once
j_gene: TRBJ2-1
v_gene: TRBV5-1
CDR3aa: ASSNRQGANNEQF

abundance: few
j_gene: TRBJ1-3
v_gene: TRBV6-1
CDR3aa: ASSEPQGASFSGNTIY

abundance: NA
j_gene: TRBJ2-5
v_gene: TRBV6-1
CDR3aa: ASSEQRGGETQY

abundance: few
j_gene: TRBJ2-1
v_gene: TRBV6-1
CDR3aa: ASSSSSSYNEQF

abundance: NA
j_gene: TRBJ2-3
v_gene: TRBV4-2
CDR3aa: ASSPILLAGLTDTQY

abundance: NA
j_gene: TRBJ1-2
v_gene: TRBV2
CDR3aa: ASSAGQGGYT

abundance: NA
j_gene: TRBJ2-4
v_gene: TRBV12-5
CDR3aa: ASGLVLGGSRGKNIQY

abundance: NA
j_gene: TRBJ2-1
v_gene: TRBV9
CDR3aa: ASSVRAGLGYNEQF

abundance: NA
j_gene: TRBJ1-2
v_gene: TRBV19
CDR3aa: ASSIRHGYT

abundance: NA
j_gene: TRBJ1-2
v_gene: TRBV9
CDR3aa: ASSAGVLGYT

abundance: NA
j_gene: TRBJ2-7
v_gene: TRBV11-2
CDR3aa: ASSLTTYEQY

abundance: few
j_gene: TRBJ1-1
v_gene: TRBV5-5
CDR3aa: ASSLWDWGGENTEAF

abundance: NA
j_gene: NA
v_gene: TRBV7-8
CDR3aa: ASSVGQSYEQY

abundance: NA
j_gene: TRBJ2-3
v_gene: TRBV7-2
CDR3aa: ASRVSGIPTDTQY

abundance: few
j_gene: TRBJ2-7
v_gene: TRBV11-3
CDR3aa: ASSPPQAPYEQY

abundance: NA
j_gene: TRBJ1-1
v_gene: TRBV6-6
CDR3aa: ASSSGTGVVNTEAF

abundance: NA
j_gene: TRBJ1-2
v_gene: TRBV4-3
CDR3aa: ASSQVQSNYGYT

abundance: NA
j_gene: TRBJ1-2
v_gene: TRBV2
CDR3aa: ASRTVRGYT

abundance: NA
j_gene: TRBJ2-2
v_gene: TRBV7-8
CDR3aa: ASSPGTGDTGELF

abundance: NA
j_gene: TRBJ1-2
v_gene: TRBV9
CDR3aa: ASSPPGPDRGRGYT

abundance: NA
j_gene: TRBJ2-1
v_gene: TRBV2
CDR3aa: ASKAAGGPYNEQF

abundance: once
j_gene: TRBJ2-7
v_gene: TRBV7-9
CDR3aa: ASSPRGRTDEQY

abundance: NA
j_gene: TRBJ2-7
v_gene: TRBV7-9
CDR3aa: ASSPSSLAVAIYEQY

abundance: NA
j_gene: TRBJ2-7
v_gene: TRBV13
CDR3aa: ASSRGPMTGLFYEQY

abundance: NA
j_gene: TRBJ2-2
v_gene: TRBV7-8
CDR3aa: ASSLLEQGAGELF

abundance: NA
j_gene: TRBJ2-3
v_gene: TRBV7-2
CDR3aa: ASSSGASGGVDTQY

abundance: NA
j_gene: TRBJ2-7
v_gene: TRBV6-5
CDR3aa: ASSYTDRGIYEQY

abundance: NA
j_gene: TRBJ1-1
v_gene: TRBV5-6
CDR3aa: ASSLGTGMNTEAF